A selection of T cell receptor beta chains follows, all from one sample in a study of human T cells and chemical hapten exposure. TCRdb passed the RACE reads through MiXCR, listing each CDR3 protein once. The sample records under 450,000 distinct CDR3 sequences, approximately 5% being singletons. Sequencing was performed on whole blood, taken in connection with sensitization to the hapten diphenylcyclopropenone (DPC). These receptors originate from a woman aged 45 to 65 with alopecia areata. Some clones in this sample may be carry-over from other donors' samples. CDR3s include the opening cysteine and the closing phenylalanine or tryptophan. D genes are given only for firm matches. Clone size is shown for a subset of rows, as once, few, many or a class of expanded clone.

j_gene | d_gene | v_gene | abundance | CDR3nt | CDR3aa
TRBJ1-3 | . | TRBV12-3/TRBV12-4 | many | TGTGCCAGCAGTTTTGCAGGTTCTGGAAACACCATATATTTT | CASSFAGSGNTIYF
TRBJ2-3 | TRBD2 | TRBV20-1 | many | TGCAGTGCCCCTGGGACTAGCGGATTCACAGATACGCAGTATTTT | CSAPGTSGFTDTQYF
TRBJ2-1 | TRBD1 | TRBV20-1 | many | TGCAGTGCTAGGGATACAGGGGGGAAATACAATGAGCAGTTCTTC | CSARDTGGKYNEQFF
TRBJ2-7 | . | TRBV5-1 | many | TGCGCCAGCAGCTTGCTAGGGTCATCTTTCTACGAGCAGTACTTC | CASSLLGSSFYEQYF
TRBJ2-1 | TRBD2 | TRBV2 | many | TGTGCCAGCAGGAGGGGACTAGCGGGTGGCAACTCCTACAATGAGCAGTTCTTC | CASRRGLAGGNSYNEQFF
TRBJ1-2 | . | TRBV6-5 | few | TGTGCCAGCAGCCAACAGGTTAACTATGGCTACACCTTC | CASSQQVNYGYTF
TRBJ2-1 | . | TRBV6-5 | . | TGTGCCAGCAGTTACTCAGTGTGGGCCACTGACGACAATGAGCAGTTCTTC | CASSYSVWATDDNEQFF
TRBJ2-1 | TRBD2 | TRBV5-1 | few | TGCGCCAGCAGCCTAACGGCGGGAGGCGGACCCTACAATGAGCAGTTCTTC | CASSLTAGGGPYNEQFF
TRBJ1-5 | . | TRBV6-6 | many | TGTGCTAGCGGGGCAGGGAACAATCAGCCCCAGCATTTT | CASGAGNNQPQHF
TRBJ2-7 | . | TRBV3-1 | many | TGTGCCAGCAGCCAAGTACGAATGATGGGGGACGAGCAGTACTTC | CASSQVRMMGDEQYF
TRBJ1-2 | . | TRBV5-1 | few | TGCGCCAGCAGCTTGGACGGCTCAACACCAGATGGCTACACCTTC | CASSLDGSTPDGYTF
TRBJ2-4 | . | TRBV6-5 | many | TGTGCCAGCAGTTACTCCGGAGGGGCGCCGAACATTCAGTACTTC | CASSYSGGAPNIQYF
TRBJ1-6 | . | TRBV27 | many | TGTGCCAGCAGTTTAACGGTGAATTCACCCCTCCACTTT | CASSLTVNSPLHF
TRBJ2-1 | . | TRBV20-1 | few | TGCAGCGGGGACTTAGGTGACGATGAGCAGTTCTTC | CSGDLGDDEQFF
TRBJ2-5 | . | TRBV11-2 | few | TGTGCCAGCAGCTTAGATCTAGCGGAGACCCAGTACTTC | CASSLDLAETQYF
TRBJ1-1 | . | TRBV12-5 | many | TGTGCTATTGGGTCGTTCCCGAACACTGAAGCTTTCTTT | CAIGSFPNTEAFF
TRBJ1-2 | . | TRBV29-1 | many | TGCAGCGTTGAAGATTCGGGATATGGCTACACCTTC | CSVEDSGYGYTF
TRBJ2-7 | . | TRBV12-3/TRBV12-4 | few | TGTGCCAGCAGGGCCGACTTGAGAGAGCAGTACTTC | CASRADLREQYF
TRBJ2-7 | . | TRBV5-1 | . | TGCGCCAGCAGCTTGTCGACAGGCCCTGCCTACGAGCAGTACTTC | CASSLSTGPAYEQYF
TRBJ1-2 | TRBD1 | TRBV20-1 | . | TGCAGTGCTAGAGCAAAGGACAGGGGATATGGCTACACCTTC | CSARAKDRGYGYTF
TRBJ2-1 | . | TRBV5-1 | many | TGCGCCAGCAGCTTGTCATCTGGGGTTAAGATCGATGAGCAGTTCTTC | CASSLSSGVKIDEQFF
TRBJ2-7 | . | TRBV18 | . | TGTGCCAGCTCACCCTTACCGTCAGGGGGGGCCGGCGACTACGAGCAGTACTTC | CASSPLPSGGAGDYEQYF
TRBJ2-7 | . | TRBV20-1 | many | TGCAGTGCTAGGAAGCAGGGTGACGAGCAGTACTTC | CSARKQGDEQYF
TRBJ2-1 | TRBD2 | TRBV6-4 | many | TGTGCCAGCATACTTGGGAGCGGGAGGTATCGGAGTGAGCAGTTCTTC | CASILGSGRYRSEQFF
TRBJ1-1 | . | TRBV13 | few | TGTGCCAGCAGGTCTAAAGGGGAGACTGAAGCTTTCTTT | CASRSKGETEAFF
TRBJ2-5 | TRBD2 | TRBV29-1 | many | TGCAGCGTTGAAGCTCCGGGGAGGGAAGAGACCCAGTACTTC | CSVEAPGREETQYF
TRBJ1-1 | TRBD1 | TRBV11-1 | many | TGTGCCAGCAGCCCCCAGACAGGGGGTACACGCGACACTGAAGCTTTCTTT | CASSPQTGGTRDTEAFF
TRBJ2-2 | . | TRBV10-3 | many | TGTGCCATCAGTGCAAGTTTTATGGGACAGAACACCGGGGAGCTGTTTTTT | CAISASFMGQNTGELFF
TRBJ1-4 | . | TRBV5-1 | many | TGCGCCAGCAGCCCTCAGGGTCTTAATGAAAAACTGTTTTTT | CASSPQGLNEKLFF
TRBJ2-3 | TRBD1 | TRBV28 | once | TGTGCCAGCCCCTCGGGCCGGGACAGGGTCCCAGATACGCAGTATTTT | CASPSGRDRVPDTQYF
TRBJ1-1 | TRBD1 | TRBV20-1 | . | TGCAGTGCTTACGACAGGGTGAGCACTGAAGCTTTCTTT | CSAYDRVSTEAFF
TRBJ1-1 | . | TRBV20-1 | many | TGCAGTGCTATCGACAGAATGAACACTGAAGCTTTCTTT | CSAIDRMNTEAFF
TRBJ1-1 | . | TRBV29-1 | . | TGCAGCGTTGATTGGGTCACTGAAGCTTTCTTT | CSVDWVTEAFF
TRBJ2-2 | . | TRBV6-6 | many | TGTGCCAGCAGCCTTGAAGATATCGCGAACACCGGGGAGCTGTTTTTT | CASSLEDIANTGELFF
TRBJ2-3 | . | TRBV5-4 | . | TGTGCCAGCAGCCCCGTTGACGTGGATACGCAGTATTTT | CASSPVDVDTQYF
TRBJ2-7 | TRBD1 | TRBV18 | . | TGTGCCAGCTCACCGGGCAGGGGGAAGTACGAGCAGTACTTC | CASSPGRGKYEQYF
TRBJ2-5 | TRBD1 | TRBV7-6 | few | TGTGCCAGCAGCTTCCCTGGGCTCGGGACAGGGTTGGAGACCCAGTACTTC | CASSFPGLGTGLETQYF
TRBJ1-4 | TRBD1 | TRBV20-1 | . | TGCAGTGCTGGAGAGGGGGCGGCTAATGAAAAACTGTTTTTT | CSAGEGAANEKLFF
TRBJ2-5 | . | TRBV10-1 | . | TGCGCCAGCAGTGAGACCGGATACCAAGAGACCCAGTACTTC | CASSETGYQETQYF
TRBJ1-5 | . | TRBV29-1 | few | TGCAGCGTTGAATCGGAGACTGATCAGCCCCAGCATTTT | CSVESETDQPQHF
TRBJ2-1 | . | TRBV20-1 | few | TGCAGTGCCAGGACAGCGCACTCCTACAATGAGCAGTTCTTC | CSARTAHSYNEQFF
TRBJ1-1 | . | TRBV6-5 | . | TGTGCCAGCAGTTACCGTGGATCTGAAGCTTTCTTT | CASSYRGSEAFF
TRBJ2-7 | TRBD2 | TRBV7-2 | . | TGTGCCAGCAGCTTCGGACTAGCGGGAGGTTTGAACGAGCAGTACTTC | CASSFGLAGGLNEQYF
TRBJ2-6 | . | TRBV2 | many | TGTGCCAGCAAAAAAGCTAGCTCTGGGGCCAACGTCCTGACTTTC | CASKKASSGANVLTF
TRBJ1-1 | . | TRBV6-2/TRBV6-3 | few | TGTGCCAGCAGTTACTCGAGCGGCGGCGCGGGAGCTTTCTTT | CASSYSSGGAGAFF
TRBJ2-1 | . | TRBV15 | many | TGTGCCACCAGCAGAGAACCGGGGGCCGGCCGAGTGTCGCAGTTCTTC | CATSREPGAGRVSQFF
TRBJ1-2 | TRBD1 | TRBV18 | many | TGTGCCAGCTCTCCTTTACAGGGGGCGGAGGATGGCTACACCTTC | CASSPLQGAEDGYTF
TRBJ2-3 | . | TRBV7-2 | . | TGTGCCAGCAGCTTAGAAGGGGCCCTCACCTTCACAGATACGCAGTATTTT | CASSLEGALTFTDTQYF
TRBJ2-4 | TRBD1 | TRBV27 | few | TGTGCCAGCAGTCATCGGACAGGATCAAACATTCAGTACTTC | CASSHRTGSNIQYF
TRBJ2-3 | . | TRBV11-2 | many | TGTGCCAGCAGCAGGGGGGGGGCGTCAGATACGCAGTATTTT | CASSRGGASDTQYF
TRBJ2-7 | . | TRBV18 | . | TGTGCCAGCTCACCGGCGGGTGGGGCCCACGAGCAGTACTTC | CASSPAGGAHEQYF
TRBJ1-1 | TRBD1 | TRBV7-2 | few | TGTGCCAGCAGCGTTACAGGGGGCAGTGAAGCTTTCTTT | CASSVTGGSEAFF
TRBJ2-5 | . | TRBV12-3/TRBV12-4 | many | TGTGCCAGCCGAACGTTGGAGACCCAGTACTTC | CASRTLETQYF
TRBJ2-7 | . | TRBV6-5 | many | TGTGCCAGCAGCCCAAATTATTGGCTTCGTGGGTACTTC | CASSPNYWLRGYF
TRBJ1-6 | TRBD1 | TRBV6-1 | . | TGTGCCAGCAGAAACCGGGACAGCGGGTCACCCCTCCACTTT | CASRNRDSGSPLHF
TRBJ2-7 | TRBD2 | TRBV27 | many | TGTGCCAGCGCTCCCGTAGGTAGCGGGAGATACGAGCAGTACTTC | CASAPVGSGRYEQYF
TRBJ2-1 | TRBD2 | TRBV24-1 | many | TGTGCCACCAGTGATGGGGGACTAGCGTATGAGCAGTTCTTC | CATSDGGLAYEQFF
TRBJ1-5 | . | TRBV20-1 | many | TGCAGTGTGGGGGTACTGGGCCTGGGAGGAAGCAATCAGCCCCAGCATTTT | CSVGVLGLGGSNQPQHF
TRBJ1-3 | . | TRBV4-2 | many | TGTGCCAGCAGCCAAGATAGCAGGGGAGGAAACACCATATATTTT | CASSQDSRGGNTIYF
TRBJ2-2 | . | TRBV12-3/TRBV12-4 | many | TGTGCCAGCAGTCCCCTTTCGGGCGGGGAGCTGTTTTTT | CASSPLSGGELFF